The present TCR beta chain was sequenced within a study of post-analysis software for immune sequencing data. Study-wide points: Compared with controls, patients had more of roughly five TRBV segments, including TRBV5-6, TRBV5-1 and TRBV20-1. Pronounced co-clustering by F measure was evident among identically batched samples. Controls' normalized Chao1 diversity significantly exceeded that of multiple sclerosis patients.

Researchers reported that TCR beta cDNA libraries carried unique molecular identifiers. TCRdb re-called the PCR reads with MiXCR, one entry per CDR3 protein. The sample yields some 800,000 distinct CDR3 sequences, about half seen once. With 7 bases clipped from V and 2 bases from J, the junction kept 13 bases outside the gene matches. From germline, CDR1 is DFQATT and CDR2 SNEGSKA (reference sequence). The CDR3 spans 15 residues. Remarks on this clonotype: Its antigen is undetermined.

Sequencing was carried out using blood. The TCR was taken from a girl aged 5-17 years with multiple sclerosis. The V and J genes are TRBV20-1 and TRBJ2-7, with 8 nucleotides matching TRBD1. The CDR3 DNA reads TGCAGTGTAACCCGGACAGGGAGGAATACCTACGAGCAGTACTTC. Translating gives CSVTRTGRNTYEQYF.